This is a list of T cell receptor beta chains from one sample in a study of blood T cell repertoires in COVID-19. Profiled with immunoSEQ multiplex PCR; TCRdb holds only in-frame clones, not every one. This sample carries some 50,000 clones, 75% to 90% of them seen once, and the ten largest clones take approximately 5.1%. The sample comprised peripheral blood. The receptors were gathered from a human donor in a cohort sampled during active COVID-19. Each CDR3 is given with its conserved first and last residue. The D gene is left open where the match is weak. Clone size appears in some rows only: once, few, many, or a class for an expanded clone.

D	V	size	J	CDR3	DNA
TRBD2	TRBV19	.	TRBJ2-7	CASSKGLAGVTYEQYF	TGTGCCAGTAGTAAGGGACTAGCGGGTGTTACCTACGAGCAGTACTTC
.	TRBV24-1	once	TRBJ1-5	CATRGPVQPQHF	TGTGCCACCAGGGGGCCGGTTCAGCCCCAGCATTTT
.	TRBV6-5	few	TRBJ2-1	CASSPNLRYEQFF	TGTGCCAGCAGTCCCAACCTACGGTATGAGCAGTTCTTC
.	TRBV6-5	.	TRBJ2-2	CASRASGRNTGELFF	TGTGCCAGCAGAGCATCCGGGAGAAACACCGGGGAGCTGTTTTTT
.	TRBV4-3	.	TRBJ1-1	CASSQGYEAFF	TGCGCCAGCAGCCAAGGCTATGAAGCTTTCTTT
TRBD1	TRBV3-1/TRBV3-2	.	TRBJ2-5	CASSLQLQGTGETQYF	TGTGCCAGCAGCCTCCAACTACAGGGGACGGGAGAGACCCAGTACTTC
TRBD2	TRBV7-2	.	TRBJ2-1	CASSIISGTSGNEQFF	TGTGCCAGCAGCATCATCTCCGGGACTAGCGGCAATGAGCAGTTCTTC
.	TRBV14	.	TRBJ2-2	CASSQAGRVGIGELFF	TGTGCCAGCAGCCAAGCCGGGAGAGTAGGAATCGGGGAGCTGTTTTTT
TRBD1	TRBV29-1	.	TRBJ2-7	CSGMGQGSNEQYF	TGCAGCGGAATGGGACAGGGGAGCAACGAGCAGTACTTC
.	TRBV28	.	TRBJ2-1	CASSSLGRELSYNEQFF	TGTGCCAGCAGTTCGCTAGGACGGGAGCTCTCCTACAATGAGCAGTTCTTC
TRBD1	TRBV19	few	TRBJ2-3	CASKVTGGTDTQYF	TGTGCCAGTAAGGTGACAGGGGGCACAGATACGCAGTATTTT
.	TRBV6-1	.	TRBJ1-6	CASSDTTPLHF	TGTGCCAGCAGTGACACTACACCCCTCCACTTT
.	TRBV6-5	.	TRBJ2-7	CASSYSPQGLQYF	TGTGCCAGCAGTTACTCACCCCAGGGGTTGCAGTACTTC
.	TRBV28	.	TRBJ2-4	CASSPTQGLVSKNIQYF	TGTGCCAGCAGTCCGACACAGGGCCTAGTGTCCAAAAACATTCAGTACTTC
.	TRBV3-1/TRBV3-2	.	TRBJ1-1	CASSPTWNTEAFF	TGTGCCAGCAGCCCAACATGGAACACTGAAGCTTTCTTT
TRBD1	TRBV5-1	.	TRBJ2-7	CASSLSAGQGLYEQYF	TGCGCCAGCAGCTTGAGCGCGGGACAGGGTTTATACGAGCAGTACTTC
.	TRBV2	.	TRBJ1-5	CASSFAGSGQPQHF	TGTGCCAGCAGTTTCGCTGGTTCGGGTCAGCCCCAGCATTTT
.	TRBV19	.	TRBJ2-3	CASSPGMGTDTQYF	TGTGCCAGTAGCCCGGGAATGGGCACAGATACGCAGTATTTT
TRBD1	TRBV11-2	.	TRBJ1-2	CASSLTTGGGYTF	TGTGCCAGCAGCCTAACAACAGGGGGTGGCTACACCTTC
.	TRBV4-1	.	TRBJ2-7	CASSQDFNSYEQYF	TGCGCCAGCAGCCAAGATTTCAACTCCTACGAGCAGTACTTC
TRBD2	TRBV5-1	.	TRBJ2-7	CASSLRPGGPVEQYF	TGCGCCAGCAGCTTGAGGCCGGGAGGGCCGGTCGAGCAGTACTTC
TRBD1	TRBV6-2/TRBV6-3	.	TRBJ2-1	CASSSTGTGFSEQFF	TGTGCCAGCAGTTCGACCGGGACAGGGTTTTCTGAGCAGTTCTTC
TRBD2	TRBV7-3	once	TRBJ2-3	CASSLGAGGFGDTQYF	TGTGCCAGCAGTCTGGGAGCGGGAGGGTTTGGAGATACGCAGTATTTT
.	TRBV5-4	.	TRBJ2-7	CASSLAGGAYEQYF	TGTGCCAGCAGCTTGGCCGGGGGAGCCTACGAGCAGTACTTC
TRBD1	TRBV19	few	TRBJ1-3	CASSPDRASGNTIYF	TGTGCCAGTAGCCCTGACAGGGCCTCTGGAAACACCATATATTTT
.	TRBV29-1	.	TRBJ1-4	CSVGRGGKLFF	TGCAGCGTGGGGAGGGGAGGAAAACTGTTTTTT
TRBD2	TRBV7-9	few	TRBJ2-6	CASSTGLAGGPTTGANVLTF	TGTGCCAGCAGCACCGGACTAGCGGGAGGACCAACCACTGGGGCCAACGTCCTGACTTTC
TRBD2	TRBV13	.	TRBJ2-1	CASRATLPGLALNEQFF	TGTGCCAGCAGAGCGACCCTACCGGGACTAGCGTTGAATGAGCAGTTCTTC
.	TRBV6-4	.	TRBJ1-1	CASSVDRNTEAFF	TGTGCCAGCAGCGTAGACAGGAACACTGAAGCTTTCTTT
.	TRBV19	.	TRBJ2-5	CASSIDQNGETQYF	TGTGCCAGTAGTATAGATCAGAATGGAGAGACCCAGTACTTC
TRBD1	TRBV4-3	.	TRBJ1-4	CASGGTANEKLFF	TGCGCCAGCGGCGGGACAGCGAATGAAAAACTGTTTTTT
TRBD1	TRBV2	.	TRBJ2-7	CASRATGNAYEQYF	TGTGCCAGCAGGGCGACAGGGAACGCCTACGAGCAGTACTTC
.	TRBV30	.	TRBJ2-2	CAWSLTGELFF	TGTGCCTGGAGCCTCACCGGGGAGCTGTTTTTT
.	TRBV20-1	.	TRBJ1-4	CSAPVREKLFF	TGCAGTGCTCCGGTGAGGGAAAAACTGTTTTTT
.	TRBV6-6	.	TRBJ2-3	CASSRFEVGDTQYF	TGTGCCAGCAGTCGATTTGAGGTTGGAGATACGCAGTATTTT
TRBD1	TRBV5-6	.	TRBJ2-3	CASSLDSGTGTDTQYF	TGTGCCAGCAGCTTGGATTCCGGGACAGGCACAGATACGCAGTATTTT
TRBD2	TRBV24-1	.	TRBJ2-3	CATSDRGLAGAPDTQYF	TGTGCCACCAGTGACCGGGGACTAGCGGGAGCCCCAGATACGCAGTATTTT
TRBD1	TRBV6-1	.	TRBJ1-5	CASSEVRQGIWFGNQPQHF	TGTGCCAGCAGTGAAGTAAGACAGGGTATTTGGTTCGGCAATCAGCCCCAGCATTTT
.	TRBV27	.	TRBJ1-4	CASSPYPNTGKGEKLFF	TGTGCCAGCAGTCCATATCCCAATACAGGGAAAGGTGAAAAACTGTTTTTT
TRBD2	TRBV3-1/TRBV3-2	.	TRBJ2-7	CASSGMNPKRGTYEQYF	TGTGCCAGCAGCGGGATGAACCCTAAGCGGGGTACCTACGAGCAGTACTTC
TRBD2	TRBV7-2	.	TRBJ2-3	CASSSRTSGTDTQYF	TGTGCCAGCAGCTCTCGGACTAGCGGCACAGATACGCAGTATTTT
TRBD1	TRBV6-2/TRBV6-3	.	TRBJ2-1	CASSYRQGIGDEQFF	TGTGCCAGCAGTTATAGACAGGGGATAGGCGATGAGCAGTTCTTC
TRBD1	TRBV7-9	.	TRBJ2-5	CASSWTGGGETQYF	TGTGCCAGCAGCTGGACAGGGGGAGGAGAGACCCAGTACTTC
TRBD1	TRBV2	.	TRBJ1-2	CASTPDRDYGYTF	TGTGCCAGCACCCCCGACAGGGACTATGGCTACACCTTC
TRBD1	TRBV6-5	.	TRBJ1-2	CASTGTGAGGYTF	TGTGCCAGCACCGGAACAGGGGCAGGTGGCTACACCTTC
.	TRBV12-3/TRBV12-4	.	TRBJ2-7	CASRQGGEQYF	TGTGCCAGCAGGCAGGGGGGCGAGCAGTACTTC
TRBD1	TRBV5-8	once	TRBJ2-7	CASSLGWDRPYEQYF	TGTGCCAGCAGCTTGGGTTGGGACAGACCCTACGAGCAGTACTTC
TRBD2	TRBV11-2	.	TRBJ2-1	CASSLLAGEGQFF	TGTGCCAGCAGCTTATTAGCGGGAGAAGGGCAGTTCTTC
.	TRBV7-2	.	TRBJ1-4	CASSFLSTNEKLFF	TGTGCCAGCAGCTTCCTCTCAACTAATGAAAAACTGTTTTTT
.	TRBV5-5	large	TRBJ2-7	CASSLTGNEQYF	TGTGCCAGCAGCCTTACAGGGAACGAGCAGTACTTC
.	TRBV14	once	TRBJ2-5	CASSQGAYQETQYF	TGTGCCAGCAGCCAAGGCGCTTACCAAGAGACCCAGTACTTC
TRBD1	TRBV28	.	TRBJ1-5	CASSERQGQGNQPQHF	TGTGCCAGCAGTGAACGACAGGGCCAAGGGAATCAGCCCCAGCATTTT